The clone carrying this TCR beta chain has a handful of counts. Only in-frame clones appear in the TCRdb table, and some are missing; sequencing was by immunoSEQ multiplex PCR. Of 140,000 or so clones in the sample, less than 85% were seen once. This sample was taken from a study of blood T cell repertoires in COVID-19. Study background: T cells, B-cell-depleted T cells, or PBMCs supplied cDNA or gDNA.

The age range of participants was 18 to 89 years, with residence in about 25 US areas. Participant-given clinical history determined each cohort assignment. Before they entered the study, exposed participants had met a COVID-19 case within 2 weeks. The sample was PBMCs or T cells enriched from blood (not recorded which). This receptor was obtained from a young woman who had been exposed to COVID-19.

The CDR3 coding sequence is TGTGCCAGCAGCCGGCAAGGGACAGGGGGCTGGAATGAGCAGTTCTTC. Protein: CASSRQGTGGWNEQFF. The gene calls are TRBV7-3 and TRBJ2-1; TRBD1 agrees at 12 bases. Trimming at V came to 5 bases and at J to 7 bases, leaving 9 bases not matched to a gene. This CDR3 is 16 amino acids long. Germline V lookup: CDR1 SGHTA, CDR2 FQGTGA.